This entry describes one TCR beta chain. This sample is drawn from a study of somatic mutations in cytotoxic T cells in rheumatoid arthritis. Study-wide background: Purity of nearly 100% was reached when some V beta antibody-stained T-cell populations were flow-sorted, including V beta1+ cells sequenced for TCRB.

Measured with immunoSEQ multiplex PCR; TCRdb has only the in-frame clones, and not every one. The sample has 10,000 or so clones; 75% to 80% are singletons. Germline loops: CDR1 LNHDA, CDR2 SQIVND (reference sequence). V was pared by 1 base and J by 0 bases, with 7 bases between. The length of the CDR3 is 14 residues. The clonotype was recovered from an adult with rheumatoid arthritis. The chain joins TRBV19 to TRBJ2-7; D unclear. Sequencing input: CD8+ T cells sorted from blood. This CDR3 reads CASSIAASSYEQYF. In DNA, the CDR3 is TGTGCCAGTAGTATAGCGGCCAGCTCCTACGAGCAGTACTTC.